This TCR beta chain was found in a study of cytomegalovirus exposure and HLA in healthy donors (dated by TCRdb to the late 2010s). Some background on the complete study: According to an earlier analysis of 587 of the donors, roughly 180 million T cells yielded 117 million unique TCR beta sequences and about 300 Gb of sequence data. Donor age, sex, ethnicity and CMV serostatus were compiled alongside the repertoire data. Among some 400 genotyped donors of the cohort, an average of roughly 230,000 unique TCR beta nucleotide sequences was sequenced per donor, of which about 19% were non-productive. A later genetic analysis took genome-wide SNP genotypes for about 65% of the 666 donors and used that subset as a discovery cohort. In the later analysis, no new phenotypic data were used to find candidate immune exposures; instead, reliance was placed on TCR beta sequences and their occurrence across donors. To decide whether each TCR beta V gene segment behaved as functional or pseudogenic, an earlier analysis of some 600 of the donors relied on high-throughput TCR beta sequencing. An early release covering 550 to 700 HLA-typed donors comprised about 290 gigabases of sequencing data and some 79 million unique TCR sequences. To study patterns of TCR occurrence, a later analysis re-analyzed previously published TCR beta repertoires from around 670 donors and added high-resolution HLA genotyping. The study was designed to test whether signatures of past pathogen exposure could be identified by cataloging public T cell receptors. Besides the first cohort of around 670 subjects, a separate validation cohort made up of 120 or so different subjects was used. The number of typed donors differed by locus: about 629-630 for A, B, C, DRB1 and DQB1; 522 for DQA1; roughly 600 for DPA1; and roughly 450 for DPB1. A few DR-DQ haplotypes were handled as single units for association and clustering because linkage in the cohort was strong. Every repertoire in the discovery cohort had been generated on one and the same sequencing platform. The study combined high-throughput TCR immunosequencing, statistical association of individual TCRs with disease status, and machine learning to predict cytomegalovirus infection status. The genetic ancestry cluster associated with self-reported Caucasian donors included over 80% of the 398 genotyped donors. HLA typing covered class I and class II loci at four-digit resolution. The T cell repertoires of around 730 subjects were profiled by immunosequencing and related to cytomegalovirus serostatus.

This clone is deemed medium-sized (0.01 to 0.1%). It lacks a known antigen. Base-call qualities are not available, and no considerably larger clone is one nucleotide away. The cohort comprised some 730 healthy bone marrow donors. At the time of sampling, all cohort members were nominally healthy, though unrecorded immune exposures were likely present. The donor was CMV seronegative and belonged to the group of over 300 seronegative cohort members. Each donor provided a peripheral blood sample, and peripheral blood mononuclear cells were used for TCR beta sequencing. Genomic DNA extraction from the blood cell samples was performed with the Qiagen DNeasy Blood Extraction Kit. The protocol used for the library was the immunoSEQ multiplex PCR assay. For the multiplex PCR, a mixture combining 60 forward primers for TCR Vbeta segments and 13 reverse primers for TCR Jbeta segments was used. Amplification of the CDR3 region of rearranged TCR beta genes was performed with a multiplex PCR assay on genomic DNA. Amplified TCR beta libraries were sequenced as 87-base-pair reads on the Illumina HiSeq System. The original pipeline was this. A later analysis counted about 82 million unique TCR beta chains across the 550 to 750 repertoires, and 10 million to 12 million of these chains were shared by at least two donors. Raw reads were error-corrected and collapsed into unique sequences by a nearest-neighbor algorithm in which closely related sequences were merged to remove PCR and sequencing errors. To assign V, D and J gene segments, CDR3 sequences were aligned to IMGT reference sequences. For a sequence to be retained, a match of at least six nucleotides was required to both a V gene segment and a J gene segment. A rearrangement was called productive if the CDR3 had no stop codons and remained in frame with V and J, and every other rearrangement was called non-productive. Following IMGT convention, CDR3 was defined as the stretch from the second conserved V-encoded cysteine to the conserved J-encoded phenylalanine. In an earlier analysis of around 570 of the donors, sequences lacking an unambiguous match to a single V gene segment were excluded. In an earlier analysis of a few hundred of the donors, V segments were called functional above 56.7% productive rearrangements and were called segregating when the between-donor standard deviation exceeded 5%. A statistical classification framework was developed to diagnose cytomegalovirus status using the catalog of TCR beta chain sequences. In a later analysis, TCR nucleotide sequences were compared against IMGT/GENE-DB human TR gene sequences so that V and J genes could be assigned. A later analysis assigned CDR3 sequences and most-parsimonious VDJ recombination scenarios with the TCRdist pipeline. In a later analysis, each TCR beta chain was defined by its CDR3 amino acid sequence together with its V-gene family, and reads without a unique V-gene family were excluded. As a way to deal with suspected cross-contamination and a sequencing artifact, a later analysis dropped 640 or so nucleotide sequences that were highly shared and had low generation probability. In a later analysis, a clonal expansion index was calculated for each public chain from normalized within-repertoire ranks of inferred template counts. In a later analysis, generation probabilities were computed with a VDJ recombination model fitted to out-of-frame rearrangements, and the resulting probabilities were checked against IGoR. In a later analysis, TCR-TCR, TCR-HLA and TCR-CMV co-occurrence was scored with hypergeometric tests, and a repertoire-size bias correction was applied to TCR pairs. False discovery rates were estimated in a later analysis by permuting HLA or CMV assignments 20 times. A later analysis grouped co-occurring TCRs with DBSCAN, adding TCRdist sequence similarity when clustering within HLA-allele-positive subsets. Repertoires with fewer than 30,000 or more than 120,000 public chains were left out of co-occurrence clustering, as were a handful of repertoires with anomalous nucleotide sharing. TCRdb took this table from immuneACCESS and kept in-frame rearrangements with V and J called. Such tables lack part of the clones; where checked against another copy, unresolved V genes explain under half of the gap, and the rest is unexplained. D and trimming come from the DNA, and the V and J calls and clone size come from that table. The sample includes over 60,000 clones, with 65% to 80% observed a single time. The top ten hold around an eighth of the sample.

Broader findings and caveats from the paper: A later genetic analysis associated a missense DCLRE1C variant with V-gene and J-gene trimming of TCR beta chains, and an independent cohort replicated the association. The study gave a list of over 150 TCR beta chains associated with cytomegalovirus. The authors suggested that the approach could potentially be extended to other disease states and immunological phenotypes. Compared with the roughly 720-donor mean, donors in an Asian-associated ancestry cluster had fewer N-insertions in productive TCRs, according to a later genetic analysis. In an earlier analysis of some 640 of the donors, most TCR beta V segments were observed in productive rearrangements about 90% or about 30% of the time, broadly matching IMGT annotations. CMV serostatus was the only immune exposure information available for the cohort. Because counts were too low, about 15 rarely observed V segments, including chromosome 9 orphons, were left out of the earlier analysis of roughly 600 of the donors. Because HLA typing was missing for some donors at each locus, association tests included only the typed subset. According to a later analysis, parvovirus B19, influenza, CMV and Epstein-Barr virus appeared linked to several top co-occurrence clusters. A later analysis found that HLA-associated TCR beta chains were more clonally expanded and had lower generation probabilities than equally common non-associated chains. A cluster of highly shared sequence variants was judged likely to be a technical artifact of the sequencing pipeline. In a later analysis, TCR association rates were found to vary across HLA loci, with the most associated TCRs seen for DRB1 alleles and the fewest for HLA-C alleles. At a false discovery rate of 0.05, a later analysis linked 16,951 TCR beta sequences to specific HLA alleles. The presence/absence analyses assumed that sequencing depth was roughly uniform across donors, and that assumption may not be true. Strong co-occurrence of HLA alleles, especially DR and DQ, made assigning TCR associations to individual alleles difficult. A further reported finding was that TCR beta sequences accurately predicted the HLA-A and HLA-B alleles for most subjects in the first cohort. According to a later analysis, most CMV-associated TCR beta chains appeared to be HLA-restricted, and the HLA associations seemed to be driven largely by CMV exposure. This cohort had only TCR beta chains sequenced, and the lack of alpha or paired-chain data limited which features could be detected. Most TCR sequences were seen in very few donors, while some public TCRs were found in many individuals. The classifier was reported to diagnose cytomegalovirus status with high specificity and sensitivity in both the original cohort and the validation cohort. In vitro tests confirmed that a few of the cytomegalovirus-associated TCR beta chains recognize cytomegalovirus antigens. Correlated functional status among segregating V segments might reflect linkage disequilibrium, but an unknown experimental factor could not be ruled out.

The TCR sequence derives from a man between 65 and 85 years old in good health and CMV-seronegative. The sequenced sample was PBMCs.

The CDR3 reads as follows: CASSFSSGGMDEQYF. The DNA sequence reads TGTGCCAGCAGCTTCTCTAGCGGAGGGATGGACGAGCAGTACTTC. The chain is made from TRBV7-9 and TRBJ2-7, with 7 junctional bases fitting TRBD2. The CDR3 goes from the cysteine to the phenylalanine over 15 residues. Only the CDR3 DNA is retained, 45 bases long and in frame from the first base. V has 3 bases trimmed and J has 5 bases trimmed; junction bases matching no gene number 10. CDR1 SEHNR and CDR2 FQNEAQ are derived from the germline V gene (reference sequence).